What follows is one T cell receptor (beta chain) and its context. Its specificity is unknown. The data belong to a study of T cells and Merkel cell carcinoma outcomes. The study's findings and limits: In Merkel cell carcinoma, repertoire and T-cell density reportedly predicted outcomes.

Germline values: CDR1 SEHNR, CDR2 FQNEAQ (reference sequence). The CDR3 is 12 amino acids. V was trimmed by 5 bases and J by 3 bases, leaving 7 bases between them. The method was immunoSEQ multiplex PCR; TCRdb's version includes in-frame clones alone and lacks a portion of them. The sample has 12,000 to 15,000 clones; roughly 92% are singletons. The source material was tumor tissue from Merkel cell carcinoma. The chain recombines TRBV7-9 with TRBJ1-1; D gene uncertain. The sequence derives from a human donor with Merkel cell carcinoma. The DNA of the CDR3 is TGTGCCAGCAGCCTATTCCACACTGAAGCTTTCTTT. Translating gives CASSLFHTEAFF.